Sequencing of this TCR beta chain was carried out in a study of T cell responses to AZD1222 COVID-19 vaccine. Study context: Pooling covered second doses at about 4 or about 12 weeks.

This clone was detected only a few times. As yet, its antigen is unknown. Using immunoSEQ multiplex PCR, the repertoire was profiled, and TCRdb retains in-frame clones only, with some absent. The sample lists about 140,000 clones; about 87% were seen once. Whole-study results and caveats: Two AZD1222 administrations were followed by greater Spike-specific TCR breadth and depth. Baseline testing showed seropositivity in only five to seven AZD1222 recipients. Spike-wide coverage was observed for vaccine-associated CD4 TCRs, with dominant responses at 160-218 and 743-854.

The germline V gene encodes CDR1 KGHSH and CDR2 LQKENI. The ends were cut back, 3 bases at V and 6 bases at J, with 9 bases in the middle. The CDR3 sequence is 13 residues long. The TCR sequence derives from an adult in good health. Sequenced material: peripheral blood, taken on day 0 of AZD1222 vaccination. The chain carries TRBV18 and TRBJ1-5, with D unresolved. The CDR3 loop is CASSPGSGQPQHF. In DNA, the CDR3 is TGTGCCAGCTCACCCGGTTCGGGTCAGCCCCAGCATTTT.